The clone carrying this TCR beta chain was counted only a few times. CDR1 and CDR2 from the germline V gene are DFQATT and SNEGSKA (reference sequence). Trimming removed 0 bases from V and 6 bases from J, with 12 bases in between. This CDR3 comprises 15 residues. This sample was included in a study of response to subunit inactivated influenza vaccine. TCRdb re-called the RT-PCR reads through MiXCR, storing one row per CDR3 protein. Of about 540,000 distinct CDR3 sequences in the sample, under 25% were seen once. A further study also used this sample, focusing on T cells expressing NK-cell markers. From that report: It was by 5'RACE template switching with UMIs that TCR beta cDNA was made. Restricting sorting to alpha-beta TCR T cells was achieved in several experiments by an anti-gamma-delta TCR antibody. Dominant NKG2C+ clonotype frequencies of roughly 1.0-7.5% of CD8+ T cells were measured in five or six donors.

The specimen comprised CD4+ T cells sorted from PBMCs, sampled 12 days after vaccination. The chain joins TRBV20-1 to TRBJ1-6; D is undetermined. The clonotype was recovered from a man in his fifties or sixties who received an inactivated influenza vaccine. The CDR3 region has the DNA TGCAGTGCTAGAGACAGTCAACTGACTAATTCACCCCTCCACTTT. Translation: CSARDSQLTNSPLHF.